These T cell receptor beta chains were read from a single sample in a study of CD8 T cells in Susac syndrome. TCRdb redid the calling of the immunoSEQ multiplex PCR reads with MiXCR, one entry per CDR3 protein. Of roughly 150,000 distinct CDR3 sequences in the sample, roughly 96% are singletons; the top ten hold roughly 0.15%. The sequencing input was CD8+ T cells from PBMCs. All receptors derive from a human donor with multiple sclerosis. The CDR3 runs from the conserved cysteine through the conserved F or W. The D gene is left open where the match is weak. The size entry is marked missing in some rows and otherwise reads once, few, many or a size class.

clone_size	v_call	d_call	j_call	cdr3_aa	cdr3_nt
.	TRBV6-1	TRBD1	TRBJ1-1	CASSGQGPEAFF	TGTGCCAGCAGTGGACAGGGCCCTGAAGCTTTCTTT
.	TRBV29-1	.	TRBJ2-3	CSVEEGGPDTQYF	TGCAGCGTTGAAGAAGGAGGTCCAGATACGCAGTATTTT
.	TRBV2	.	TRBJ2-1	CASHRGNEQFF	TGTGCCAGCCATAGGGGCAATGAGCAGTTCTTC
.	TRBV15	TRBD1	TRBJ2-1	CATSRDRTGYYNEQFF	TGTGCCACCAGCAGAGATAGGACAGGATACTACAATGAGCAGTTCTTC
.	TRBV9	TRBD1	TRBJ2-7	CASSATGGSTYEQYF	TGTGCCAGCAGCGCCACAGGGGGCAGCACCTACGAGCAGTACTTC
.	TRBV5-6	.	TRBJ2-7	CASSLVQGSYEQYF	TGTGCCAGCAGCTTGGTGCAGGGCTCCTACGAGCAGTACTTC
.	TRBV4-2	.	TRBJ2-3	CASSQVTGEDTQYF	TGTGCCAGCAGCCAAGTAACAGGCGAAGATACGCAGTATTTT
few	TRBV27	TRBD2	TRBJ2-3	CASMVLAGTDTQYF	TGTGCCAGCATGGTGCTAGCGGGCACAGATACGCAGTATTTT
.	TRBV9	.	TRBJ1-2	CASSVDAANYGYTF	TGTGCCAGCAGCGTAGATGCGGCTAACTATGGCTACACCTTC
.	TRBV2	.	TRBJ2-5	CASRVTSTPNF	TGTGCCAGCAGGGTTACTAGTACTCCGAACTTC
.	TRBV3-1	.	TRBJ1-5	CASSLGRLNQPQHF	TGTGCCAGCAGCCTTGGCCGACTGAATCAGCCCCAGCATTTT
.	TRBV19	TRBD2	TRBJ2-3	CASSLRLAGYTDTQYF	TGTGCCAGTAGTCTGCGCCTAGCGGGATACACAGATACGCAGTATTTT
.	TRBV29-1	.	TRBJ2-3	CSGGKRTDTQYF	TGCAGCGGCGGGAAGAGGACAGATACGCAGTATTTT
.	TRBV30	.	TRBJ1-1	CACNTEAFF	TGTGCCTGCAACACTGAAGCTTTCTTT
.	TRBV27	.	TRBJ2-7	CASSSLGSDEQYF	TGTGCCAGCAGTTCCCTAGGGTCTGACGAGCAGTACTTC
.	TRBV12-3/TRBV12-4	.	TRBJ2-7	CASSFGAYEQYF	TGTGCCAGCAGTTTTGGAGCCTACGAGCAGTACTTC
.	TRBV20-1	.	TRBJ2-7	CSARSRQNYEQYF	TGCAGTGCTAGGAGCCGACAGAACTACGAGCAGTACTTC
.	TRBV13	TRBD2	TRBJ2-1	CASSRPGLAGGHEQFF	TGTGCCAGCAGCAGACCGGGACTAGCGGGGGGGCATGAGCAGTTCTTC
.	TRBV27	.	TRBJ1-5	CASSPLSGSNQPQHF	TGTGCCAGCAGCCCGCTTAGTGGAAGCAATCAGCCCCAGCATTTT
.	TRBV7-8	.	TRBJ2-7	CASSIRSVGTYEQYF	TGTGCCAGCAGCATAAGATCTGTAGGAACCTACGAGCAGTACTTC
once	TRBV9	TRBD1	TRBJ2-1	CASSEGASNREQFF	TGTGCCAGCAGCGAGGGGGCTAGCAACCGTGAGCAGTTCTTC
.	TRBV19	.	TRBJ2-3	CASSINSPTDTQYF	TGTGCCAGTAGTATAAACAGCCCCACAGATACGCAGTATTTT
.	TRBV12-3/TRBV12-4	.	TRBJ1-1	CASSGGQNTEAFF	TGTGCCAGCAGTGGGGGACAGAACACTGAAGCTTTCTTT
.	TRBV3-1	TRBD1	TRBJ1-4	CASSQSPGQKNEKLFF	TGTGCCAGCAGCCAATCTCCGGGACAGAAGAATGAAAAACTGTTTTTT
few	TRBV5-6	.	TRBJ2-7	CASSLKGYEQYF	TGTGCCAGCAGCTTGAAGGGCTACGAGCAGTACTTC
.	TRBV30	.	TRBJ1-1	CAWSVSGEAFF	TGTGCCTGGAGTGTATCAGGGGAAGCTTTCTTT
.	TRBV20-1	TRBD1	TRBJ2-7	CSARLGQGSYEQYF	TGCAGTGCTAGACTGGGACAGGGCTCCTACGAGCAGTACTTC
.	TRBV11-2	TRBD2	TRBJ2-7	CASRSTSGGTSYEQYF	TGTGCCAGCAGGTCAACTAGCGGGGGCACCTCCTACGAGCAGTACTTC
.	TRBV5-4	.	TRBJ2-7	CASSSVAGSNEQYF	TGTGCCAGCAGCTCTGTGGCAGGGTCCAACGAGCAGTACTTC
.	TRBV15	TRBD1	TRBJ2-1	CATSRGGTGTYNEQFF	TGTGCCACCAGCAGAGGAGGGACAGGTACCTACAATGAGCAGTTCTTC
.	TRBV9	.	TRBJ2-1	CASSVGGFSEQFF	TGTGCCAGCAGCGTAGGTGGCTTTAGTGAGCAGTTCTTC
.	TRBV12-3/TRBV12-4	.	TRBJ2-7	CASSFDGYEQYF	TGTGCCAGCAGTTTTGATGGCTACGAGCAGTACTTC
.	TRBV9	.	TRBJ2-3	CASSVGDGTIGTDTQYF	TGTGCCAGCAGCGTAGGAGACGGGACGATAGGCACAGATACGCAGTATTTT
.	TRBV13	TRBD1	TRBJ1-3	CASSPGTAGNTIYF	TGTGCCAGCAGCCCGGGGACAGCTGGAAACACCATATATTTT
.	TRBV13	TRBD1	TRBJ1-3	CASSLGRGKGNTIYF	TGTGCCAGCAGCTTAGGCAGGGGGAAAGGAAACACCATATATTTT
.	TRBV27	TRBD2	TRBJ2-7	CATGGVGEQYF	TGTGCCACGGGAGGGGTGGGCGAGCAGTACTTC